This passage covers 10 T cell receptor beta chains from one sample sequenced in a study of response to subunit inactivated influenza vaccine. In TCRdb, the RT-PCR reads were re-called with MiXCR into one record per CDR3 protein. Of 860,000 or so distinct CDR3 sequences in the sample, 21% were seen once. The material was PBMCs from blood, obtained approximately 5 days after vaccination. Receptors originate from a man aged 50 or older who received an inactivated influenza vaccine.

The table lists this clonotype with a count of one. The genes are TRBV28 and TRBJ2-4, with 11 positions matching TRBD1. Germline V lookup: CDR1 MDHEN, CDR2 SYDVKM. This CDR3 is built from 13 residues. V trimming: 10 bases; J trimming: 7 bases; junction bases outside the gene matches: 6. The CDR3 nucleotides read TGTGCCACCGGACAGGGGGCTTTTAACATTCAGTACTTC. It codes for CATGQGAFNIQYF.

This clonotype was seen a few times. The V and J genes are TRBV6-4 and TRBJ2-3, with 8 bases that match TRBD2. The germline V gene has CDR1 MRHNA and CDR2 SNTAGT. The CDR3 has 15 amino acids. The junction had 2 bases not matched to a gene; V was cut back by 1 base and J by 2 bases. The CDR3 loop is CASSDLAGTTDTQYF. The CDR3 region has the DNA TGTGCCAGCAGTGACTTAGCGGGGACCACAGATACGCAGTATTTT.

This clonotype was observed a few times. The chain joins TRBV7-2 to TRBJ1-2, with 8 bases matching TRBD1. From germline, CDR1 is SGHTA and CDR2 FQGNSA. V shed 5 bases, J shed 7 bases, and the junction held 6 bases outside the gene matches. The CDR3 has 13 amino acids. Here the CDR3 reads CASSQDRVGGYTF. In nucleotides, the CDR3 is TGTGCCAGCAGCCAGGACAGGGTTGGTGGCTACACCTTC.

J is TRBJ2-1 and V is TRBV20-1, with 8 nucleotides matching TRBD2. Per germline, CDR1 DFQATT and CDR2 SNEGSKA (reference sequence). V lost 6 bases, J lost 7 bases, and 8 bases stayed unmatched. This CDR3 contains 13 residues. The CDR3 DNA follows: TGCAGTGCCCAGACGGGACTAGGAAATGAGCAGTTCTTC. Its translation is CSAQTGLGNEQFF.

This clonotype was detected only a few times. The CDR3 region has the DNA TGCAGTGCTAGAGGGGACACTTTAAGGAGGTACAATGAGCAGTTCTTC. Encoded protein: CSARGDTLRRYNEQFF. This chain uses TRBV20-1 with TRBJ2-1, with D perhaps TRBD1 (6 bases). Germline CDR1 and CDR2: DFQATT and SNEGSKA (reference sequence). Trimming removed 1 base at V and 4 bases at J, with 17 bases between. This CDR3 has 16 amino acids.

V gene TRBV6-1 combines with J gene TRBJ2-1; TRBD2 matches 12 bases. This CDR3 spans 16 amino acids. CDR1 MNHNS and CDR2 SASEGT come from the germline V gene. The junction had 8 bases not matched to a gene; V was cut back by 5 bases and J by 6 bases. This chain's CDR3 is CASSPSLAGGLNEQFF. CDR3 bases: TGTGCCAGCAGTCCCTCCCTAGCGGGGGGGCTCAATGAGCAGTTCTTC.

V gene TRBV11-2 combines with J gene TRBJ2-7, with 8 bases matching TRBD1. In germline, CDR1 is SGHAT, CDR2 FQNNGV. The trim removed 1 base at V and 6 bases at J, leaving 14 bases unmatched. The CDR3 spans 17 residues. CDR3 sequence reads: CASSLGPSPRTGFEQYF. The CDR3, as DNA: TGTGCCAGCAGCTTAGGCCCCTCGCCTAGGACAGGGTTCGAGCAGTACTTC. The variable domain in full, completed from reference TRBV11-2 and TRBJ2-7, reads EAGVAQSPRYKIIEKRQSVAFWCNPISGHATLYWYQQILGQGPKLLIQFQNNGVVDDSQLPKDRFSAERLKGVDSTLKIQPAKLEDSAVYLCASSLGPSPRTGFEQYFGPGTRLTVT.

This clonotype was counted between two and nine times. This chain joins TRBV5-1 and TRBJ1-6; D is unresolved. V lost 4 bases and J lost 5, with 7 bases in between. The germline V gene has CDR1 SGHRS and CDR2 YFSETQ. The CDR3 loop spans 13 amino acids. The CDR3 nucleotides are TGCGCCAGCAGCGTCTCGAATAATTCACCCCTCCACTTT. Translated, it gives CASSVSNNSPLHF.

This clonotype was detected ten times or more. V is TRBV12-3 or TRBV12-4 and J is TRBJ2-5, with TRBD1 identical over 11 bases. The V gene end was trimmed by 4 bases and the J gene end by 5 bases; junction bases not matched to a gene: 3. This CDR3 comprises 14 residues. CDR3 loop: CASSWTGGSETQYF. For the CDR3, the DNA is TGTGCCAGCAGTTGGACAGGGGGCAGTGAGACCCAGTACTTC.

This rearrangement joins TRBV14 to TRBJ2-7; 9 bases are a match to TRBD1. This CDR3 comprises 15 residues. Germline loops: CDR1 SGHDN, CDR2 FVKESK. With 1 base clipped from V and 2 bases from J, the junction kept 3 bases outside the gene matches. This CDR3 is CASSQVYRGPYEQYF. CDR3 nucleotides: TGTGCCAGCAGCCAAGTGTACAGGGGGCCCTACGAGCAGTACTTC.